The 13 T cell receptor beta chains reported below all come from one sample, sequenced in a study of cytomegalovirus exposure and HLA in healthy donors. Primers: 60 Vbeta forward and 13 Jbeta reverse. Some clones are missing from TCRdb's copy, which holds only in-frame ones; the method was immunoSEQ multiplex PCR. The repertoire consists of 180,000 or so clones, with roughly 10% occurring once and the leading ten covering less than 1.5%. Sequenced input: PBMCs. The receptors shown here come from a woman in her thirties in good health and CMV-seropositive.

In its sample, this clone was seen a few times. The chain has TRBV27 and TRBJ1-2; D is undetermined. Trimming removed 6 bases at V and 5 bases at J, with 7 bases between. CDR1 and CDR2 from the germline V gene are MNHEY and SMNVEV (reference sequence). The CDR3 is made up of 11 amino acids. The CDR3 reads CASRGPYGYTF. CDR3 in DNA: TGTGCCAGCAGGGGCCCTTATGGCTACACCTTC.

This clone was seen only a few times. The chain links TRBV6-1 to TRBJ2-1, with a possible D match to TRBD1 (5 bases). CDR1 MNHNS and CDR2 SASEGT come from the germline V gene. V lost 2 bases, J lost 0 bases, and 17 bases lay in between. CDR3 length: 18 amino acids. The CDR3 is CASSEFYDSYGSYNEQFF. The DNA for the CDR3 is TGTGCCAGCAGTGAATTTTATGACAGCTACGGCTCCTACAATGAGCAGTTCTTC.

The V and J genes are TRBV7-9 and TRBJ1-4; maybe TRBD1 (6 bases). CDR1 and CDR2 from the germline V gene are SEHNR and FQNEAQ (reference sequence). CDR3 length: 15 residues. Trimming stripped 4 bases from V and 5 bases from J, with 14 bases between. The CDR3, as DNA: TGTGCCAGCAGCTACGCCGGGACAAGGAATGAAAAACTGTTTTTT. Amino acid sequence: CASSYAGTRNEKLFF. The full variable domain, in which reference TRBV7-9 and TRBJ1-4 provide the parts outside the CDR3, is DTGVSQNPRHKITKRGQNVTFRCDPISEHNRLYWYRQTLGQGPEFLTYFQNEAQLEKSRLLSDRFSAERPKGSFSTLEIQRTEQGDSAMYLCASSYAGTRNEKLFFGSGTQLSVL.

This rearrangement joins TRBV7-2 to TRBJ2-1; a possible D gene is TRBD2 (6 bases). The CDR3 totals 14 residues. Trimming took 6 bases from V and 6 from J, leaving 15 bases between them. Germline CDR1 SGHTA, CDR2 FQGNSA. Here the CDR3 reads CASRRPSEVNEQFF. The CDR3 DNA reads TGTGCCAGCAGGCGACCTAGCGAGGTCAATGAGCAGTTCTTC.

This clone was picked up a small number of times. This chain uses TRBV4-1 with TRBJ2-1; 8 bases line up with TRBD2. The CDR3 contains 15 residues. Trimming removed 8 bases from V and 8 bases from J; junction bases left unmatched: 14. CDR1 and CDR2 (germline): MGHRA, YSYEKL. The CDR3 region has the DNA TGCGCCAGCGCGCGTGCCGGGAGGGAGGGGGATGAGCAGTTCTTC. Residues: CASARAGREGDEQFF.

This clone has a handful of counts. The chain recombines TRBV4-2 with TRBJ1-1; D possibly corresponds to TRBD1 (6 bases). This CDR3 spans 13 amino acids. V lost 4 bases to trimming and J lost 4 bases, with 10 bases between them. CDR1 LGHNA and CDR2 YNFKEQ come from the germline V gene. The CDR3 DNA sequence: TGTGCCAGCAGCCCACAGGGATCCACTGAAGCTTTCTTT. Its protein is CASSPQGSTEAFF.

This clone has a handful of counts. V is TRBV5-1 and J is TRBJ1-6; D not resolved. CDR3 length: 13 amino acids. Germline loops: CDR1 SGHRS, CDR2 YFSETQ. The ends were cut back, 0 bases at V and 8 bases at J, with 6 bases in the middle. CDR3 region: CASSLVADSPLHF. CDR3 DNA: TGCGCCAGCAGCTTGGTAGCAGATTCACCCCTCCACTTT.

This clone was detected a few times. The chain couples TRBV6-5 to TRBJ2-3; TRBD2 agrees at 9 bases. J was trimmed by 2 bases and V by 4 bases; bases with no gene match: 4. Germline CDR1 is MNHEY and CDR2 is SVGAGI. The CDR3 covers 15 residues. CDR3 nucleotide sequence: TGTGCCAGCAGTTCGATAGCGGGAGCCACAGATACGCAGTATTTT. This encodes CASSSIAGATDTQYF.

This clone has a handful of counts. The rearrangement uses TRBV14 and TRBJ2-3, with D perhaps TRBD1 (6 bases). The CDR3 totals 16 residues. V was trimmed by 1 base and J by 0 bases, leaving 11 bases between them. The germline V gene has CDR1 SGHDN and CDR2 FVKESK. CDR3 nucleotides: TGTGCCAGCAGCCAAGGTCCCAGGGGTAGCACAGATACGCAGTATTTT. Protein: CASSQGPRGSTDTQYF.

CDR3 amino acids: CASSPHPQGDQPQHF. The CDR3 DNA sequence: TGCGCCAGCAGCCCACACCCACAGGGCGATCAGCCCCAGCATTTT. The chain employs TRBV4-1 and TRBJ1-5; possible D gene TRBD1, 6 bases. The CDR3 spans 15 residues. Germline V gives CDR1 MGHRA, CDR2 YSYEKL. Between the trimmed V and J ends, which lost 4 bases and 5 bases, there was a span of 15 bases.

The chain joins TRBV2 to TRBJ2-1; D may be TRBD2 (5 bases). The CDR3 is 14 residues long. V was clipped by 2 bases and J by 2 bases, with 7 bases between them. The V gene's germline CDR1 is SNHLY and CDR2 FYNNEI. The DNA for the CDR3 is TGTGCCAGCAGTGAACTAGCCGCCTACAATGAGCAGTTCTTC. Translation: CASSELAAYNEQFF.

The chain is built from TRBV6-1 and TRBJ1-2; no clear D. CDR1 and CDR2 (germline): MNHNS, SASEGT. Between the trimmed V and J ends, which lost 1 base and 6 bases, there was a span of 6 bases. The CDR3 loop spans 12 amino acids. This chain's CDR3 is CASSEVGNGYTF. The CDR3 DNA follows: TGTGCCAGCAGTGAAGTCGGGAATGGCTACACCTTC.

V usage is TRBV2 and J usage is TRBJ1-5; the D is unclear. Between the trimmed V and J ends, which lost 6 bases and 0 bases, there was a span of 9 bases. CDR1 and CDR2 from the germline V gene are SNHLY and FYNNEI. The CDR3 has 14 amino acids. DNA of the CDR3: TGTGCCAGCAGGTGGGCATCTAGCAATCAGCCCCAGCATTTT. It encodes CASRWASSNQPQHF.